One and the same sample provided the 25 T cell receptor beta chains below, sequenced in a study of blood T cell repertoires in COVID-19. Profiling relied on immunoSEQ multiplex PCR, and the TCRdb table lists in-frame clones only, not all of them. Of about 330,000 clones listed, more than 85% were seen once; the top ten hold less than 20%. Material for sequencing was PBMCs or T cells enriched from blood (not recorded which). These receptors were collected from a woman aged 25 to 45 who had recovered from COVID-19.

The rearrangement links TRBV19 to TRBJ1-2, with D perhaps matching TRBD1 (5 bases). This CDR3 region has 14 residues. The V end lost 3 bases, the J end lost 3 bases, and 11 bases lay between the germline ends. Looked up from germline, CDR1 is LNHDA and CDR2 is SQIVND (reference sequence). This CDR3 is CASSIQGAHYGYTF. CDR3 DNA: TGTGCCAGTAGTATCCAAGGGGCGCACTATGGCTACACCTTC. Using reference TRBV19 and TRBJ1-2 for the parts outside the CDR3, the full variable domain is DGGITQSPKYLFRKEGQNVTLSCEQNLNHDAMYWYRQDPGQGLRLIYYSQIVNDFQKGDIAEGYSVSREKKESFPLTVTSAQKNPTAFYLCASSIQGAHYGYTFGSGTRLTVV.

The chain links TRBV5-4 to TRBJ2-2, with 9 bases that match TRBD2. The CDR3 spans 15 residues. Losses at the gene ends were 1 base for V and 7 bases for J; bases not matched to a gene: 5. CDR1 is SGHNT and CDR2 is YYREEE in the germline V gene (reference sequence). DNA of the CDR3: TGTGCCAGCAGCTTGCTAGCGGGGTCTGGCGGGGAGCTGTTTTTT. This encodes CASSLLAGSGGELFF.

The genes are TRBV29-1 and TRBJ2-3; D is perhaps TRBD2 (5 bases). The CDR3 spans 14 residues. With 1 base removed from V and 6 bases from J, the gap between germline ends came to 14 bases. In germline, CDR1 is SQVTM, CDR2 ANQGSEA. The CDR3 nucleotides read TGCAGCGTTGAAGGACGGCTAGCACCCGATACGCAGTATTTT. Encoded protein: CSVEGRLAPDTQYF.

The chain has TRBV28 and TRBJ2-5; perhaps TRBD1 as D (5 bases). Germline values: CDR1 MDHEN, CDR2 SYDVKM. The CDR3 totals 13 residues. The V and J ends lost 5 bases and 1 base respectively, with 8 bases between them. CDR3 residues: CASSRQPQETQYF. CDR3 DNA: TGTGCCAGCAGTAGACAGCCCCAAGAGACCCAGTACTTC.

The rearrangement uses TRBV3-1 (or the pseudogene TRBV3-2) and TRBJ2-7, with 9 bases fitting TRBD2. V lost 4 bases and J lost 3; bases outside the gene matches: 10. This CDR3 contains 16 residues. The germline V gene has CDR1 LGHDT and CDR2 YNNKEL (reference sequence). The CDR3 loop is CASSPGTSWRGYEQYF. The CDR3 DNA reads TGTGCCAGCAGCCCAGGGACTAGCTGGAGGGGCTACGAGCAGTACTTC.

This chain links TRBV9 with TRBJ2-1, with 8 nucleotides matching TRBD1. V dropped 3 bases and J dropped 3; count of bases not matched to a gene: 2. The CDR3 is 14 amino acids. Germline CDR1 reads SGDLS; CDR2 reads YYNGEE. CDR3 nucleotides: TGTGCCAGCAGCGCAGGGGGCCTCTACAATGAGCAGTTCTTC. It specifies CASSAGGLYNEQFF.

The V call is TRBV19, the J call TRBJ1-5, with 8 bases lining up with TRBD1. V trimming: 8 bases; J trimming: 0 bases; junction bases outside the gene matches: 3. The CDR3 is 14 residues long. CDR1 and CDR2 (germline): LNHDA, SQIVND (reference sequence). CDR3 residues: CASGQGFSNQPQHF. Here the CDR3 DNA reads TGTGCCAGTGGACAGGGTTTTAGCAATCAGCCCCAGCATTTT.

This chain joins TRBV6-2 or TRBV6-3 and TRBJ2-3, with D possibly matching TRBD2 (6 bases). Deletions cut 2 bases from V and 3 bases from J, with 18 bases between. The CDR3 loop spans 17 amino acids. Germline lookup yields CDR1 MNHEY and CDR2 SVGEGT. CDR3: CASSYVRGRGRTDTQYF. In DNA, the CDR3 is TGTGCCAGCAGTTACGTCCGTGGGAGAGGGAGGACAGATACGCAGTATTTT.

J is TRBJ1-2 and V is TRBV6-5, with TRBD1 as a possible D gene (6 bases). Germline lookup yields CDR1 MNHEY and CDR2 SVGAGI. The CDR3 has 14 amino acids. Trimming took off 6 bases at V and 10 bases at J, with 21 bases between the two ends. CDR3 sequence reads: CASRLYWREGDYTF. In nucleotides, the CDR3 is TGTGCCAGCAGATTGTATTGGAGAGAGGGGGACTACACCTTC.

The CDR3 loop is CATSDTQPGLVTTGELFF. The CDR3 DNA follows: TGTGCCACCAGTGATACCCAACCCGGACTCGTTACCACCGGGGAGCTGTTTTTT. This sequence joins TRBV24-1 and TRBJ2-2; D possibly corresponds to TRBD2 (5 bases). From germline, CDR1 is KGHDR and CDR2 SFDVKD. V was pared by 3 bases and J by 4 bases, with 20 bases between. This CDR3 has 18 amino acids.

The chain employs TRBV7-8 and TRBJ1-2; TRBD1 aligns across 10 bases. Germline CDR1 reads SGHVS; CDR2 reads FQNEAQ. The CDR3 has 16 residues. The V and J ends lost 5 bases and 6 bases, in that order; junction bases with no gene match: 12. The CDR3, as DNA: TGTGCCAGCAGCCCTTATCGACAGGGGGCGCGGGATGGCTACACCTTC. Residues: CASSPYRQGARDGYTF.

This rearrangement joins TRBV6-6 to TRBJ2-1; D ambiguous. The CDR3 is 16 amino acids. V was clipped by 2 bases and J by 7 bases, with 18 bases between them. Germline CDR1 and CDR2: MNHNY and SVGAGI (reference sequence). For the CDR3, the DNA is TGTGCCAGCAGTTACACACCTCTAGGTACCGTGAATGAGCAGTTCTTC. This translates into CASSYTPLGTVNEQFF.

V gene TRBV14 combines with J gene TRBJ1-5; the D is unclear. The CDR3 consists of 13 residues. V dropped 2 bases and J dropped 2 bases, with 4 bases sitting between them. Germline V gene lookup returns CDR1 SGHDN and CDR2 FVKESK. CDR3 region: CASSQIGNQPQHF. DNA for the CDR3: TGTGCCAGCAGCCAAATCGGCAATCAGCCCCAGCATTTT.

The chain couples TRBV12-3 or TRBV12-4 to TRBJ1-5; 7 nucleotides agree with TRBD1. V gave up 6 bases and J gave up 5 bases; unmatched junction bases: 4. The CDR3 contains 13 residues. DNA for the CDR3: TGTGCCAGCAGGAGTACAGGGGATCAGCCCCAGCATTTT. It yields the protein CASRSTGDQPQHF.

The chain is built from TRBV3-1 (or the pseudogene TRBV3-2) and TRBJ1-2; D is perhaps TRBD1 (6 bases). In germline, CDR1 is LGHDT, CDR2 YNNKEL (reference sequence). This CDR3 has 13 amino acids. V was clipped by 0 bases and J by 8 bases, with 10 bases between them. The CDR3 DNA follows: TGTGCCAGCAGCCAAGAAAACAGGGAAGGCTACACCTTC. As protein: CASSQENREGYTF.

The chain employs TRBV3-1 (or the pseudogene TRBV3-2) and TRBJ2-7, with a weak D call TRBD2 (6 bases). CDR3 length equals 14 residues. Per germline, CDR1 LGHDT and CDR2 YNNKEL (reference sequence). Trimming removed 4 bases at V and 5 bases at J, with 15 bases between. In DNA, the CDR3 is TGTGCCAGCAGCCCCTCGGGACTCACCCACGAGCAGTACTTC. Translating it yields CASSPSGLTHEQYF.

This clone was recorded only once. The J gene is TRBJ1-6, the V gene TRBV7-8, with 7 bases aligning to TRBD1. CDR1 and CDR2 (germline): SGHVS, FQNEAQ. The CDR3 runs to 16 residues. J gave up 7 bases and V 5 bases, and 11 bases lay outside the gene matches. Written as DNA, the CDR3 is TGTGCCAGCAGCCGAGGGAGACAGGGCCCCAATTCACCCCTCCACTTT. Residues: CASSRGRQGPNSPLHF.

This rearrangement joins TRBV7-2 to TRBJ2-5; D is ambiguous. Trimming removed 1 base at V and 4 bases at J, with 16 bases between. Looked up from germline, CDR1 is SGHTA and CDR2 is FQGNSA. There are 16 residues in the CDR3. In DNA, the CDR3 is TGTGCCAGCAGCTTAGTGACGGCAGGTCCAAGAGAGACCCAGTACTTC. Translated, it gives CASSLVTAGPRETQYF.

The CDR3 DNA reads TGTGCCAGTATCGTCGGAGGTGAAGCTTTCTTT. Translation: CASIVGGEAFF. V gene TRBV19 combines with J gene TRBJ1-1, with D uncertain. The germline CDR1 and CDR2 sequences are LNHDA and SQIVND (reference sequence). CDR3 size: 11 residues. Trimming took 7 bases from V and 7 from J, leaving 10 bases between them.

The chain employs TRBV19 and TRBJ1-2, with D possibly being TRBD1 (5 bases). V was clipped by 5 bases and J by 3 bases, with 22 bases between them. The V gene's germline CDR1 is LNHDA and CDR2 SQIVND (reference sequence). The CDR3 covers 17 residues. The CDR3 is CASSLSVGRQTYYGYTF. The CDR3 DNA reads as TGTGCCAGTAGTCTCTCAGTCGGGAGACAGACCTACTATGGCTACACCTTC. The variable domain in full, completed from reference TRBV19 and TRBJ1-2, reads DGGITQSPKYLFRKEGQNVTLSCEQNLNHDAMYWYRQDPGQGLRLIYYSQIVNDFQKGDIAEGYSVSREKKESFPLTVTSAQKNPTAFYLCASSLSVGRQTYYGYTFGSGTRLTVV.

CDR3 residues: CASSREGTGTGGGYTF. The CDR3, as DNA: TGTGCCAGCTCACGGGAGGGGACCGGGACAGGTGGTGGCTACACCTTC. This chain connects TRBV18 to TRBJ1-2, with 8 nucleotides matching TRBD1. CDR1 and CDR2 (germline): KGHSH, LQKENI. With 4 bases clipped from V and 7 bases from J, the junction kept 14 bases outside the gene matches. The CDR3 has 16 amino acids.

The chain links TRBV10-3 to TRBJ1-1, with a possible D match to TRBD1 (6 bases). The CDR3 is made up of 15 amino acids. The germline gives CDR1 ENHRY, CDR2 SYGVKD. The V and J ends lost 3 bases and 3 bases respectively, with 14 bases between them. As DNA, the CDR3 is TGTGCCATCAGTGACACAGGGCCCTTGTACACTGAAGCTTTCTTT. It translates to CAISDTGPLYTEAFF.

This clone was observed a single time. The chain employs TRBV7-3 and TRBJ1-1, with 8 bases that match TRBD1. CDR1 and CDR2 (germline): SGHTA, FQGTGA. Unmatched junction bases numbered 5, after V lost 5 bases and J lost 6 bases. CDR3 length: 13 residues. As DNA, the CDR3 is TGTGCCAGCAGCGAGGACAGGGACGCTGAAGCTTTCTTT. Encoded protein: CASSEDRDAEAFF.

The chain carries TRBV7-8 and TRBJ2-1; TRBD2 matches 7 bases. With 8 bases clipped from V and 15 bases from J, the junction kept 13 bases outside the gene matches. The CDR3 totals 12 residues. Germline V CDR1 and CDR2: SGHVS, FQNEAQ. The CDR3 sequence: CASGPGGSTAFF. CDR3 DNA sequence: TGTGCCAGCGGCCCTGGCGGGAGCACCGCGTTCTTC.

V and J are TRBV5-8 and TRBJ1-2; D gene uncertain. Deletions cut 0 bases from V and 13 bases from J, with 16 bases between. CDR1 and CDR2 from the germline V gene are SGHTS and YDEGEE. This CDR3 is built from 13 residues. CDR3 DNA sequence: TGTGCCAGCAGCTTGGCACCAACAAGACATCGCACCTTC. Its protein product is CASSLAPTRHRTF.